The T cell receptor (beta chain) described here comes from a study of T cell responses to AZD1222 COVID-19 vaccine. Study conclusions and caveats: Most donors were white British and more were female, and clonal diversity was possibly underestimated.

Details on this clone: Its antigen is undetermined.

The data were produced by immunoSEQ multiplex PCR, yet TCRdb's version contains in-frame clones alone and is incomplete. This sample has tens of thousands of clones; 85% to 90% occur once, and the top ten carry around 6.6%. The CDR3 is 14 residues long. Per germline, CDR1 LGHDT and CDR2 YNNKEL (reference sequence). Trimming removed 0 bases from V and 1 base from J, with 7 bases in between. The TCR originated in an adult in good health. The material was peripheral blood, obtained on day 0 of AZD1222 vaccination. The rearrangement joins TRBV3-1 (or the pseudogene TRBV3-2) to TRBJ2-7, with D tentatively TRBD1 (5 bases). Written as DNA, the CDR3 is TGTGCCAGCAGCCAAGACAGGGTTTCCTACGAGCAGTACTTC. Translated: CASSQDRVSYEQYF.